A selection of T cell receptor beta chains follows, all from one sample in a study of graft-versus-host responses after intestinal transplantation. Which antigens these TCRs recognize remains unknown. The repertoire was sequenced with immunoSEQ multiplex PCR; TCRdb's copy has only in-frame clones and lacks some. The table lists tens of thousands of clones, 90% of them singletons, with 0.11% in the top ten. The material sequenced was unstimulated CD4+ T cells sorted from spleen or lymph node cells, taken before intestinal transplant. The receptor source for this set is a human donor who received an intestinal transplant. The CDR3 runs from the conserved cysteine through the conserved F or W.

V	CDR3
TRBV27	CASSLSPGRIQETQYF
TRBV6-5	CASRGGSSYEQYF
TRBV12-5	CASGLVLAGVDEQFF
TRBV6-5	CASSNPTGSYEQYF
TRBV18	CASSRNEGWNSPLHF
TRBV10-3	CAITRDRVGGYTF
TRBV19	CASSQGLSYNSPLHF
TRBV4-1	CASSPGQTPYQPQHF
TRBV19	CASSPRPGQGAKKLFF
TRBV5-5	CASSPTVSSYNEQFF
TRBV11-2	CASSLGGIGGGDTF
TRBV28	CASSLEGTAGENTIYF
TRBV7-7	CASSPRDRGTSPLHF
TRBV11-2	CASSLSGGSSYEQYF
TRBV27	CASSRDRTDTQYF
TRBV5-1	CASSASGIQTNNYGYTF
TRBV6-6	CASPRQTEKLFF
TRBV5-6	CASSPSSLSGELFF
TRBV5-1	CASSQKGQGHSTDTQYF
TRBV19	CASSISASSYNEQFF
TRBV2	CASSPGGRQPQHF
TRBV2	CASSGQGYEQYF
TRBV5-1	CASSSTRGSGVYEQYF
TRBV6-5	CAGSWDRGTYEQYF
TRBV27	CASSPDSEDPQHF
TRBV12-5	CASGSILGGQGSPLHF